This is a list of T cell receptor beta chains from one sample in a study of PD-L1 blockade in urothelial cancer. The data were produced by immunoSEQ multiplex PCR, yet TCRdb's version contains in-frame clones alone and is incomplete. In the table there are about 2,500 clones, 37% of which are singletons. The specimen comprised tumor tissue, sampled before atezolizumab (anti-PD-L1) treatment. The origin of the receptors is a man aged 55 to 69 with urothelial cancer. CDR3s include the opening cysteine and the closing phenylalanine or tryptophan. Each record gives: V gene, clone size, J gene, D gene, CDR3 protein, CDR3 DNA. D genes are given only for firm matches. Clone size is shown for a subset of rows, as once, few, many or a class of expanded clone.

TRBV7-6	NA	TRBJ1-3	NA	CASSSGTGQISGNTIYF	TGTGCCAGCAGCTCCGGGACCGGGCAGATCTCTGGAAACACCATATATTTT
TRBV6-8	NA	TRBJ2-5	NA	CASSPLLETQYF	TGTGCCAGCAGCCCGCTACTGGAGACCCAGTACTTC
TRBV27	medium-sized	TRBJ1-1	NA	CASSLAGRTEAFF	TGTGCCAGCAGTTTGGCAGGGCGCACTGAAGCTTTCTTT
TRBV15	once	TRBJ1-2	TRBD1	CATSRVPGQGPLGYTF	TGTGCCACCAGCAGAGTACCTGGACAGGGACCCTTAGGCTACACCTTC
TRBV30	few	TRBJ2-5	TRBD1	CAWSEARGRRETQYF	TGTGCCTGGAGTGAGGCCAGGGGGCGTCGGGAGACCCAGTACTTC
TRBV2	NA	TRBJ2-1	TRBD1	CASSEWGQGDEQFF	TGTGCCAGCAGTGAGTGGGGACAGGGAGATGAGCAGTTCTTC
TRBV9	NA	TRBJ2-7	NA	CASSGASPWEQYF	TGTGCCAGCAGCGGGGCTAGCCCCTGGGAGCAGTACTTC
TRBV9	few	TRBJ1-6	NA	CASHIQGHNSPLHF	TGTGCCAGCCACATACAGGGACATAATTCACCCCTCCACTTT
TRBV6-1	few	TRBJ2-7	NA	CASSEKGRWRLSSYEQYF	TGTGCCAGCAGTGAAAAGGGGAGATGGCGGCTAAGCTCCTACGAGCAGTACTTC
TRBV9	few	TRBJ1-1	TRBD1	CASSARTGANTEAFF	TGTGCCAGCAGCGCAAGGACAGGGGCGAACACTGAAGCTTTCTTT
TRBV19	NA	TRBJ2-5	NA	CASSSYSGRTPLKETQYF	TGTGCCAGTAGTAGCTATTCAGGACGTACCCCACTGAAAGAGACCCAGTACTTC
TRBV16	few	TRBJ2-7	TRBD1	CASSQKGQGYEQYF	TGTGCCAGCAGCCAGAAGGGACAGGGATACGAGCAGTACTTC
TRBV18	NA	TRBJ1-1	NA	CASSGTLNTEAFF	TGTGCCAGCTCGGGGACATTGAACACTGAAGCTTTCTTT
TRBV11-3	NA	TRBJ2-7	NA	CASSLDREGTFHNEQYF	TGTGCCAGCAGCTTAGATCGCGAGGGAACTTTCCACAACGAGCAGTACTTC
TRBV5-1	once	TRBJ1-5	NA	CASSFRAEMRPGQPQHF	TGCGCCAGCAGCTTTAGGGCAGAAATGAGGCCGGGGCAGCCCCAGCATTTT
TRBV10-3	few	TRBJ1-4	NA	CAISEPGRYNEKLFF	TGTGCCATCAGTGAGCCGGGGAGGTATAATGAAAAACTGTTTTTT
TRBV6-8	medium-sized	TRBJ2-2	NA	CASGQNTGELFF	TGTGCCAGCGGACAGAACACCGGGGAGCTGTTTTTT
TRBV6-8	few	TRBJ2-6	NA	CASSLTGPGANVLTF	TGTGCCAGCAGTCTGACGGGACCTGGGGCCAACGTCCTGACTTTC
TRBV6-8	medium-sized	TRBJ1-1	NA	CASSDDGPRKAFF	TGTGCCAGCAGTGACGATGGACCGAGAAAAGCTTTCTTT